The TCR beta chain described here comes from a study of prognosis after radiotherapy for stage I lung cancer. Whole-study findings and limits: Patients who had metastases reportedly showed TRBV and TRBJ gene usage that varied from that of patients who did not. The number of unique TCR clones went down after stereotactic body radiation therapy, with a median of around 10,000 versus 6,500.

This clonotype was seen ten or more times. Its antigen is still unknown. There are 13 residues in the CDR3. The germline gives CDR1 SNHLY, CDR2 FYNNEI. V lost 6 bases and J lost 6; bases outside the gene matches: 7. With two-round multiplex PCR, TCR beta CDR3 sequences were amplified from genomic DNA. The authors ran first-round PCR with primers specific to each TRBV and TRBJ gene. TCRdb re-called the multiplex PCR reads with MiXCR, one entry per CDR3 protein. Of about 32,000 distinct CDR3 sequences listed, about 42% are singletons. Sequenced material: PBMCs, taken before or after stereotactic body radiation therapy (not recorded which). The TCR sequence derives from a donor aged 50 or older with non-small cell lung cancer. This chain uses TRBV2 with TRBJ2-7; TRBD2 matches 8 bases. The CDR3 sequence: CASSSGGYAEQYF. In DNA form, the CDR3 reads TGTGCCAGCAGCAGCGGGGGCTACGCCGAGCAGTACTTC.